What follows are 27 T cell receptor beta chains derived from one specimen sequenced in a study of T-cell memory formation after mild COVID-19. MiXCR, applied by TCRdb to the 5' RACE reads, yields one record per CDR3 protein. This table holds 550,000 to 700,000 distinct CDR3 sequences, roughly 18% found once. The specimen sequenced was PBMCs or a T cell subset sorted from them (not recorded which). All receptors come from an adult woman who had mild COVID-19 (a few samples of this study predate the infection). Cell type and time point are not known.

This clonotype was counted between two and nine times. The chain joins TRBV20-1 to TRBJ2-5; unclear D gene. The CDR3 runs to 13 residues. In germline, CDR1 is DFQATT, CDR2 SNEGSKA (reference sequence). V lost 5 bases and J 2 bases, leaving 12 bases between the germline ends. The CDR3: CSARAPQQETQYF. The DNA of the CDR3 is TGCAGTGCTCGCGCGCCACAACAAGAGACCCAGTACTTC.

The V and J genes are TRBV29-1 and TRBJ2-7; TRBD1 matches at 9 bases. The V gene's germline CDR1 is SQVTM and CDR2 ANQGSEA. The junction had 9 bases not matched to a gene; V was cut back by 4 bases and J by 5 bases. The length of the CDR3 is 14 residues. DNA for the CDR3: TGCAGCGTTGGACTTTCGACAGGGGGGCACGAGCAGTACTTC. Its translation is CSVGLSTGGHEQYF.

This clonotype was seen at least ten times. The chain combines TRBV4-1 with TRBJ2-3; 12 bases agree with TRBD2. Germline V lookup: CDR1 MGHRA, CDR2 YSYEKL. The V and J ends lost 6 bases and 6 bases, in that order; junction bases with no gene match: 10. The CDR3 contains 16 residues. This CDR3 is CASRAVLAGGRDTQYF. CDR3 DNA: TGCGCCAGCAGAGCCGTACTAGCGGGGGGACGGGATACGCAGTATTTT.

This rearrangement joins TRBV7-8 to TRBJ2-7, with D hard to call. Trimming removed 1 base at V and 0 bases at J, with 13 bases between. CDR3 length: 16 residues. Germline V gene sequence: CDR1 SGHVS, CDR2 FQNEAQ. The CDR3 DNA is TGTGCCAGCAGCTTAGGAAGGCAGCCCCTCTCCTACGAGCAGTACTTC. Encoded protein: CASSLGRQPLSYEQYF.

The genes are TRBV9 and TRBJ2-1, with 10 bases aligning to TRBD2. Losses at the gene ends were 0 bases for V and 9 bases for J; bases not matched to a gene: 12. Per germline, CDR1 SGDLS and CDR2 YYNGEE. The CDR3 loop spans 17 amino acids. The CDR3 coding sequence is TGTGCCAGCAGCGTAGGGGCTAGCGGGAGCTTGCGGGGTGAGCAGTTCTTC. Translation gives CASSVGASGSLRGEQFF.

This clonotype was seen repeatedly, ten times or more. The chain has TRBV9 and TRBJ2-7, with a tentative D call TRBD2 (6 bases). Per the germline V gene, CDR1 is SGDLS and CDR2 is YYNGEE. Deletions cut 0 bases from V and 3 bases from J, with 16 bases between. This CDR3 spans 16 amino acids. CDR3 amino acids: CASSVAPGGSGYEQYF. For the CDR3, the DNA is TGTGCCAGCAGCGTAGCCCCTGGAGGGTCTGGCTACGAGCAGTACTTC. Full variable domain (rest looked up from reference TRBV9 and TRBJ2-7): DSGVTQTPKHLITATGQRVTLRCSPRSGDLSVYWYQQSLDQGLQFLIQYYNGEERAKGNILERFSAQQFPDLHSELNLSSLELGDSALYFCASSVAPGGSGYEQYFGPGTRLTVT.

This clonotype was detected only a few times. V usage is TRBV27 and J usage is TRBJ2-3, with TRBD1 matching over 7 bases. Germline V lookup: CDR1 MNHEY, CDR2 SMNVEV (reference sequence). The length of the CDR3 is 16 residues. Losses at the gene ends were 4 bases for V and 6 bases for J; bases not matched to a gene: 13. The CDR3 region has the DNA TGTGCCAGCAGTTCACCTCAGTATGAGGGGGCGGATACGCAGTATTTT. Translated: CASSSPQYEGADTQYF.

This clonotype was counted a few times. This chain connects TRBV7-9 to TRBJ1-5, with D maybe TRBD1 (6 bases). The length of the CDR3 is 16 residues. CDR1 is SEHNR and CDR2 is FQNEAQ in the germline V gene (reference sequence). Trimming shortened V by 3 bases and J by 2 bases, and 14 bases separated the two germline ends. The CDR3, as DNA: TGTGCCAGCAGCTTGGTCAGGGGATACGGCAATCAGCCCCAGCATTTT. Translation gives CASSLVRGYGNQPQHF.

The CDR3 here is CASSQDRVRGEQPQHF. The CDR3 DNA is TGCGCCAGCAGCCAAGATAGGGTCCGGGGAGAACAGCCCCAGCATTTT. The chain joins TRBV4-1 to TRBJ1-5; D gene uncertain. The germline CDR1 and CDR2 sequences are MGHRA and YSYEKL. This CDR3 region has 16 residues. V was shortened by 0 bases and J by 7 bases, with 16 bases between the two germline ends.

V usage is TRBV6-5 and J usage is TRBJ2-1; D may match TRBD1 or TRBD2 (7 bases each). CDR1 is MNHEY and CDR2 is SVGAGI in the germline V gene. Trimming pared 1 base from V and 0 bases from J, leaving 16 bases between. The CDR3 contains 18 residues. In DNA, the CDR3 is TGTGCCAGCAGTTACTATCAGGGGGGAGGGAGCTCCTACAATGAGCAGTTCTTC. This gives the protein CASSYYQGGGSSYNEQFF.

This sequence joins TRBV5-1 and TRBJ2-4; maybe TRBD2 (5 bases). V dropped 4 bases and J dropped 1 base, with 18 bases sitting between them. Germline V gene lookup returns CDR1 SGHRS and CDR2 YFSETQ. The CDR3 sequence is 17 residues long. CDR3 in DNA: TGCGCCAGCAGCCCGCGTTCAGACTATGGGGCCAAAAACATTCAGTACTTC. This gives the protein CASSPRSDYGAKNIQYF.

The rearrangement joins TRBV12-3 or TRBV12-4 to TRBJ1-2; D call uncertain. Trimming cost V 6 bases and J 0 bases, with 17 bases left between them. This CDR3 has 16 amino acids. CDR3 DNA: TGTGCCAGCAGCCTGGACTGGGGAACAGCTAACTATGGCTACACCTTC. As protein: CASSLDWGTANYGYTF.

This chain links TRBV11-3 with TRBJ2-5, with D tentatively TRBD1 (6 bases). The CDR3 consists of 15 residues. Germline CDR1 is SGHNT and CDR2 is YENEEA. Deletions cut 7 bases from V and 4 bases from J, with 19 bases between. The CDR3: CASTPGAGEGETQYF. DNA for the CDR3: TGTGCCAGCACCCCCGGGGCAGGGGAAGGAGAGACCCAGTACTTC. Based on the CDR3 plus reference TRBV11-3 and TRBJ2-5, the full variable domain is EAGVVQSPRYKIIEKKQPVAFWCNPISGHNTLYWYLQNLGQGPELLIRYENEEAVDDSQLPKDRFSAERLKGVDSTLKIQPAELGDSAVYLCASTPGAGEGETQYFGPGTRLLVL.

V usage is TRBV20-1 and J usage is TRBJ1-1, with D possibly being TRBD1 (5 bases). This CDR3 is 14 amino acids long. Germline V CDR1 and CDR2: DFQATT, SNEGSKA (reference sequence). The V gene lost 0 bases and the J gene lost 1 base, with 9 bases spanning the gap. This CDR3 is CSAREGGTNTEAFF. CDR3 DNA sequence: TGCAGTGCTAGAGAGGGAGGGACGAACACTGAAGCTTTCTTT.

In its sample, this clonotype was seen many times. The chain uses TRBV7-6 and TRBJ2-3; 10 bases fit TRBD1. The germline V gene has CDR1 SGHVS and CDR2 FNYEAQ. This CDR3 has 14 amino acids. V dropped 4 bases and J dropped 6; count of bases not matched to a gene: 4. DNA for the CDR3: TGTGCCAGCAGCTCGACAGGGGGCCAGGATACGCAGTATTTT. Amino acid sequence: CASSSTGGQDTQYF.

This clonotype was seen a handful of times. The rearrangement joins TRBV27 to TRBJ1-5; no definite D call. This CDR3 comprises 15 residues. The V gene lost 2 bases and the J gene lost 3 bases, with 11 bases spanning the gap. CDR1 and CDR2 (germline): MNHEY, SMNVEV (reference sequence). The CDR3 DNA is TGTGCCAGCAGTTTAAGTTCAGGAAACAATCAGCCCCAGCATTTT. Residues: CASSLSSGNNQPQHF.

The chain links TRBV7-2 to TRBJ2-7; TRBD2 might be the D (5 bases). Trimming pared 6 bases from V and 3 bases from J, leaving 9 bases between. Germline CDR1 SGHTA, CDR2 FQGNSA. This CDR3 comprises 12 residues. CDR3 DNA sequence: TGTGCCAGCAGGTCCGGGATCTACGAGCAGTACTTC. Translating gives CASRSGIYEQYF.

In its sample, this clonotype was seen a few times. The chain uses TRBV6-2 or TRBV6-3 and TRBJ2-7, with a tentative D call TRBD1 (5 bases). Germline CDR1 is MNHEY and CDR2 is SVGEGT. The CDR3 is 18 amino acids. V dropped 2 bases and J dropped 0 bases, with 20 bases sitting between them. The CDR3: CASSYTLLTEALSYEQYF. The CDR3 region has the DNA TGTGCCAGCAGTTACACCCTACTGACAGAAGCTCTCTCCTACGAGCAGTACTTC.

The chain joins TRBV29-1 to TRBJ2-1; TRBD2 matches at 9 bases. V lost 4 bases and J lost 7; bases outside the gene matches: 8. Germline V gene lookup returns CDR1 SQVTM and CDR2 ANQGSEA. CDR3 size: 14 residues. CDR3 loop: CSVAGGRAFNEQFF. The CDR3 DNA reads as TGCAGCGTTGCTGGCGGGAGGGCCTTTAATGAGCAGTTCTTC.

The chain is built from TRBV27 and TRBJ2-1; tentatively, D is TRBD2 (5 bases). The V and J ends lost 10 bases and 3 bases respectively, with 13 bases between them. Germline V lookup: CDR1 MNHEY, CDR2 SMNVEV (reference sequence). This CDR3 has 13 amino acids. The CDR3 nucleotides read TGTGCCACCTCCTCACGGGGCTACAATGAGCAGTTCTTC. It encodes CATSSRGYNEQFF.

The chain links TRBV20-1 to TRBJ2-7, with D unclear. Germline CDR1 reads DFQATT; CDR2 reads SNEGSKA (reference sequence). Trimming left V 5 bases short and J 0 bases short, with 11 bases between. The CDR3 is made up of 13 amino acids. For the CDR3, the DNA is TGCAGTGCTTCTCCTGCCTACTCCTACGAGCAGTACTTC. It specifies CSASPAYSYEQYF.

Only a few counts were recorded for this clonotype. The rearrangement links TRBV20-1 to TRBJ2-1; 9 bases align to TRBD2. Germline CDR1 reads DFQATT; CDR2 reads SNEGSKA (reference sequence). The V segment lost 5 bases and the J segment 5 bases; nucleotides outside the gene matches: 7. CDR3 length: 14 residues. The CDR3 DNA reads as TGCAGTGCTTATAGCGGGAGTCCGAACAATGAGCAGTTCTTC. This translates into CSAYSGSPNNEQFF.

Only a few counts were recorded for this clonotype. The CDR3 nucleotides are TGTGCCAGCAGTTTACCCCTGCCTTCAGGAATAGCTATCGGCTACACCTTC. It is translated as CASSLPLPSGIAIGYTF. The chain is built from TRBV12-3 or TRBV12-4 and TRBJ1-2; D not resolved. CDR3 length: 17 amino acids. Trimming left V 2 bases short and J 8 bases short, with 24 bases between.

The chain couples TRBV6-1 to TRBJ2-7; 8 bases are shared with TRBD1. The CDR3 covers 13 residues. The germline CDR1 and CDR2 sequences are MNHNS and SASEGT. Losses at the gene ends were 3 bases for V and 11 bases for J; bases not matched to a gene: 9. The CDR3: CASSDQAGQGEYF. CDR3 DNA: TGTGCCAGCAGTGACCAAGCTGGACAGGGCGAGTACTTC.

J is TRBJ2-3 and V is TRBV20-1; D gene ambiguous. The CDR3 spans 14 residues. V was clipped by 2 bases and J by 8 bases, with 17 bases between them. Per germline, CDR1 DFQATT and CDR2 SNEGSKA (reference sequence). The CDR3 reads CSARRTDDTGTQYF. The DNA of the CDR3 is TGCAGTGCTAGAAGGACCGACGACACGGGTACGCAGTATTTT.

This chain links TRBV11-3 with TRBJ2-2, with D perhaps TRBD1 (6 bases). V gave up 4 bases and J gave up 3 bases, with 9 bases separating them. The CDR3 runs to 14 residues. The V gene's germline CDR1 is SGHNT and CDR2 YENEEA. The CDR3 spells CASSSNRDTGELFF. The DNA of the CDR3 is TGTGCCAGCAGCTCGAACAGGGACACCGGGGAGCTGTTTTTT.

This clonotype appeared many times. The chain has TRBV5-1 and TRBJ2-1; TRBD2 aligns across 9 bases. V lost 3 bases, J lost 3 bases, and 1 base stayed unmatched. Germline V gene sequence: CDR1 SGHRS, CDR2 YFSETQ. The CDR3 is 14 residues long. The CDR3 protein is CASSSSGVYNEQFF. In DNA form, the CDR3 reads TGCGCCAGCAGCTCTAGCGGGGTCTACAATGAGCAGTTCTTC.